This T cell receptor (beta chain) was profiled in a study of PD-L1 blockade in urothelial cancer. The time point denotes: pretreatment peripheral blood. Each patient's cancer was a locally advanced or metastatic urothelial carcinoma. Sequencing used immunoSEQ multiplex PCR; TCRdb keeps in-frame clones, though not all of them. The sample lists tens of thousands of clones; about 75% were seen once. Germline CDR1 is SNHLY and CDR2 is FYNNEI. Trimming pared 5 bases from V and 5 bases from J, leaving 7 bases between. The CDR3 spans 11 residues. Sequences were derived from PBMCs, sampled around atezolizumab (anti-PD-L1) treatment. The chain employs TRBV2 and TRBJ2-7, with D uncertain. The clonotype comes from a man in his 70s with urothelial cancer. Here the CDR3 DNA reads TGTGCCAGCAGTTTGGGCCACGAGCAGTACTTC. Translating gives CASSLGHEQYF.